Included here is one T cell receptor beta chain sequence, with context. TCRdb keeps only in-frame clones here, not all; method: immunoSEQ multiplex PCR. There are about 270,000 clones in the sample; around nine tenths occur only once, and around 8.8% lies in the top ten. Deletions cut 1 base from V and 5 bases from J, with 15 bases between. Germline V lookup: CDR1 SGHNT, CDR2 YYREEE (reference sequence). This CDR3 has 16 amino acids. The data originate from a study of blood T cell repertoires in COVID-19. Background on the study: Specimens from acute and convalescent COVID-19 originated in the United States, Italy and Spain. From T cells, B-cell-depleted T cells, or PBMCs came the material, which was cDNA or gDNA.

Sequencing was carried out using peripheral blood. The clonotype was recovered from a man aged 35 to 55 with active or convalescent COVID-19. The rearrangement joins TRBV5-4 to TRBJ2-2, with D tentatively TRBD2 (7 bases). Here the CDR3 reads CASSLLGGRGTGELFF. In DNA form, the CDR3 reads TGTGCCAGCAGCTTGTTGGGGGGGCGCGGTACCGGGGAGCTGTTTTTT.